This TCR beta chain derives from a study of blood T cell repertoires in COVID-19. Study details: Symptom resolution, clearance, or two negative PCRs marked the recovered donors of Cohort 3.

V gave up 4 bases and J gave up 0 bases, with 10 bases separating them. The germline CDR1 and CDR2 sequences are LGHNA and YNFKEQ. This CDR3 has 15 residues. Measured with immunoSEQ multiplex PCR; TCRdb has only the in-frame clones, and not every one. The sample has about 360,000 clones; about 90% are singletons. Sequences were obtained from PBMCs or T cells enriched from blood (not recorded which). The chain links TRBV4-2 to TRBJ2-1; no definite D call. The source is a man aged 35 to 55 in a cohort exposed to, infected with or recovered from COVID-19 (not recorded which). CDR3 in DNA: TGTGCCAGCAGCCTCATAGGCGGCTCCTACAATGAGCAGTTCTTC. It yields the protein CASSLIGGSYNEQFF.